This passage covers 29 T cell receptor beta chains from one sample sequenced in a study of beta chain features in type 1 diabetes. Findings of the study overall: In every one of the four CD4+ subsets, TCRB CDR3s were moderately but significantly shorter in Type 1 diabetes patients.

Their antigen targets remain unknown. The authors reverse transcribed all of the isolated RNA, so sequencing captured expressed TCRB transcripts. Profiling relied on immunoSEQ multiplex PCR, and the TCRdb table lists in-frame clones only, not all of them. The data contain some 700,000 clones, roughly 13% of them singletons. Specimen: naive CD4+ T cells from blood. Receptor source: a man between 18 and 29 years old with type 1 diabetes.

The sample holds a few counts of this clone. The genes are TRBV7-9 and TRBJ1-3; no clear D. V lost 3 bases and J 2 bases, leaving 17 bases between the germline ends. The V gene's germline CDR1 is SEHNR and CDR2 FQNEAQ (reference sequence). This CDR3 contains 17 residues. The CDR3 reads CASSFGRASLAGNTIYF. DNA for the CDR3: TGTGCCAGCAGCTTCGGGCGAGCATCGCTTGCTGGAAACACCATATATTTT.

This clone was detected a few times. The chain couples TRBV4-2 to TRBJ2-3; 10 bases fit TRBD1. Germline lookup yields CDR1 LGHNA and CDR2 YNFKEQ. The CDR3 is made up of 14 amino acids. Unmatched junction bases numbered 1, after V lost 4 bases and J lost 3 bases. CDR3 bases: TGTGCCAGCAGCCGGGACAGGGGAACAGATACGCAGTATTTT. Protein product: CASSRDRGTDTQYF.

V gene TRBV11-1 combines with J gene TRBJ1-1; D remains ambiguous. The germline V gene encodes CDR1 SGHAT and CDR2 FQDESV (reference sequence). This CDR3 contains 13 residues. V was trimmed by 1 base and J by 8 bases, leaving 11 bases between them. CDR3 nucleotides: TGTGCCAGCAGCTTAGTGAGCTCGGGGGAAGCTTTCTTT. Residues: CASSLVSSGEAFF.

This clone came up a few times. CDR3 DNA sequence: TGTGCCAGCAGCTTAGTGGCAGGGGATGAAAAACTGTTTTTT. This encodes CASSLVAGDEKLFF. The chain is built from TRBV11-2 and TRBJ1-4, with TRBD1 as a possible D gene (6 bases). The CDR3 contains 14 residues. The germline CDR1 and CDR2 sequences are SGHAT and FQNNGV. Trimming left V 1 base short and J 6 bases short, with 9 bases between.

The rearrangement uses TRBV5-6 and TRBJ1-1, with D hard to call. The V gene's germline CDR1 is SGHDT and CDR2 YYEEEE. V shed 0 bases and J shed 6 bases, with 6 bases lying between them. This CDR3 comprises 12 residues. As DNA, the CDR3 is TGTGCCAGCAGCTTGGGTGAGCCTGAAGCTTTCTTT. It encodes CASSLGEPEAFF. The full variable domain, with the rest looked up from reference TRBV5-6 and TRBJ1-1, is DAGVTQSPTHLIKTRGQQVTLRCSPKSGHDTVSWYQQALGQGPQFIFQYYEEEERQRGNFPDRFSGHQFPNYSSELNVNALLLGDSALYLCASSLGEPEAFFGQGTRLTVV.

This clone has more than one count but fewer than ten. The chain links TRBV7-9 to TRBJ1-2, with D hard to call. In germline, CDR1 is SEHNR, CDR2 FQNEAQ (reference sequence). With 2 bases removed from V and 7 bases from J, the gap between germline ends came to 11 bases. The CDR3 loop spans 13 amino acids. CDR3 in DNA: TGTGCCAGCAGCTTAACCGGAGTAGCTGGCTACACCTTC. Translating gives CASSLTGVAGYTF.

This chain uses TRBV7-6 with TRBJ1-4; TRBD1 matches at 7 bases. V was pared by 6 bases and J by 8 bases, with 9 bases of the junction left unmatched. Per the germline V gene, CDR1 is SGHVS and CDR2 is FNYEAQ. This CDR3 has 14 amino acids. The CDR3 DNA reads TGTGCCAGCAGTTATGACAGGGCGGACGAAAAACTGTTTTTT. It is translated as CASSYDRADEKLFF.

The chain uses TRBV5-1 and TRBJ2-1, with TRBD1 matching 9 bases. With V trimmed by 3 bases and J by 7 bases, 2 bases remained unmatched. The CDR3 consists of 13 residues. Looked up from germline, CDR1 is SGHRS and CDR2 is YFSETQ. The DNA of the CDR3 is TGCGCCAGCAGCTGGACAGGGGTGAATGAGCAGTTCTTC. Protein: CASSWTGVNEQFF.

This clone was picked up a small number of times. The chain has TRBV7-2 and TRBJ1-2; D may be TRBD1 (6 bases). Trimming stripped 2 bases from V and 3 bases from J, with 16 bases between. CDR1 and CDR2 (germline): SGHTA, FQGNSA. The CDR3 is 16 residues long. CDR3 loop: CASSLLQGTSDYGYTF. The CDR3 nucleotides read TGTGCCAGCAGCTTATTGCAGGGGACGAGCGACTATGGCTACACCTTC.

This clone appeared a few times. The J gene is TRBJ1-1, the V gene TRBV5-4, with D possibly being TRBD1 (6 bases). Trimming pared 4 bases from V and 6 bases from J, leaving 16 bases between. The CDR3 sequence is 14 residues long. The V gene's germline CDR1 is SGHNT and CDR2 YYREEE (reference sequence). CDR3 amino acids: CASSRGAQTAEAFF. The DNA for the CDR3 is TGTGCCAGCAGCAGGGGGGCCCAAACCGCTGAAGCTTTCTTT.

This clone was picked up a small number of times. This CDR3 is CASSSTPGQRLTEQYF. CDR3 coding DNA: TGTGCCAGCAGTTCTACGCCGGGACAACGTTTGACCGAGCAGTACTTC. V is TRBV6-6 and J is TRBJ2-7, with a weak D call TRBD1 (6 bases). The CDR3 spans 16 residues. Deletions cut 4 bases from V and 6 bases from J, with 22 bases between. Germline V gene lookup returns CDR1 MNHNY and CDR2 SVGAGI (reference sequence).

The DNA of the CDR3 is TGTGCCTCCATAGGGCAGAATAATTCACCCCTCCACTTT. Its protein product is CASIGQNNSPLHF. The chain is built from TRBV30 and TRBJ1-6; D remains unclear. Germline V lookup: CDR1 GTSNPN, CDR2 SVGIG (reference sequence). This CDR3 has 13 amino acids. V was clipped by 7 bases and J by 5 bases, with 12 bases between them.

In this sample, this clone turned up a few times. The chain uses TRBV11-3 and TRBJ2-5; D unresolved. Trimming pared 5 bases from V and 4 bases from J, leaving 8 bases between. Germline values: CDR1 SGHNT, CDR2 YENEEA. The CDR3 runs 12 residues. CDR3 sequence reads: CASSEDLETQYF. DNA of the CDR3: TGTGCCAGCAGCGAGGATCTAGAGACCCAGTACTTC.

This sequence joins TRBV7-9 and TRBJ1-1; possibly TRBD1 for D (5 bases). CDR3 length equals 16 residues. Germline loops: CDR1 SEHNR, CDR2 FQNEAQ (reference sequence). V was cut by 4 bases and J by 4 bases, with 19 bases left in between. CDR3 nucleotide sequence: TGTGCCAGCAGCTCCCCATCAGGGCTGGAGGGCACTGAAGCTTTCTTT. Translated: CASSSPSGLEGTEAFF.

This clone was seen ten or more times. The chain combines TRBV10-3 with TRBJ2-1; 8 nucleotides line up with TRBD1. J was trimmed by 5 bases and V by 9 bases; bases with no gene match: 12. From germline, CDR1 is ENHRY and CDR2 SYGVKD. This CDR3 is 15 amino acids long. CDR3 protein: CAISPGQGINNEQFF. As DNA, the CDR3 is TGTGCCATTTCCCCCGGACAGGGCATAAACAATGAGCAGTTCTTC.

This chain joins TRBV7-9 and TRBJ1-5, with D uncertain. The CDR3 is 15 amino acids. V lost 5 bases to trimming and J lost 3 bases, with 14 bases between them. Looked up from germline, CDR1 is SEHNR and CDR2 is FQNEAQ (reference sequence). CDR3 sequence reads: CASSVEGRLNQPQHF. CDR3 DNA: TGTGCCAGCAGCGTAGAGGGAAGACTCAATCAGCCCCAGCATTTT.

This clone was counted a few times. V is TRBV4-1 and J is TRBJ1-2; no reliable D call. This CDR3 region has 16 residues. V was cut by 0 bases and J by 4 bases, with 15 bases left in between. Germline CDR1 and CDR2: MGHRA and YSYEKL. The CDR3 region is CASSQDLSTLRYGYTF. The CDR3 bases are TGCGCCAGCAGCCAAGATTTGTCCACCCTCCGCTATGGCTACACCTTC.

The table lists this clone with a few counts. The CDR3 protein is CAWSALTGNEQFF. In DNA, the CDR3 is TGTGCCTGGAGCGCTCTCACAGGGAATGAGCAGTTCTTC. The V and J genes are TRBV30 and TRBJ2-1, with D perhaps TRBD1 (6 bases). V was cut by 3 bases and J by 7 bases, with 13 bases left in between. Per the germline V gene, CDR1 is GTSNPN and CDR2 is SVGIG (reference sequence). The CDR3 is made up of 13 amino acids.

Only a few counts were recorded for this clone. V gene TRBV5-4 combines with J gene TRBJ1-2, with D tentatively TRBD1 (5 bases). The CDR3 has 14 amino acids. V was trimmed by 7 bases and J by 4 bases, leaving 17 bases between them. CDR1 and CDR2 from the germline V gene are SGHNT and YYREEE (reference sequence). CDR3 DNA: TGTGCCAGCCGAGGGGTCGGCAGCTCCTATGGCTACACCTTC. Protein product: CASRGVGSSYGYTF.

The table lists this clone with a few counts. The chain uses TRBV5-6 and TRBJ2-7, with a possible D match to TRBD2 (6 bases). CDR1 is SGHDT, CDR2 YYEEEE, per germline. CDR3 length: 15 amino acids. The V and J ends lost 5 bases and 6 bases respectively, with 21 bases between them. The CDR3 nucleotides are TGTGCCAGCAGAATGATCGCGGGACCCCTCGGCGAGCAGTACTTC. Translated, it gives CASRMIAGPLGEQYF.

This clone was counted a few times. The chain employs TRBV7-9 and TRBJ2-7; the D is unclear. Germline V gene lookup returns CDR1 SEHNR and CDR2 FQNEAQ (reference sequence). This CDR3 spans 14 amino acids. The V and J ends lost 5 bases and 0 bases respectively, with 11 bases between them. The DNA for the CDR3 is TGTGCCAGCAGCAGGACGGGTAACTCCTACGAGCAGTACTTC. Translated, it gives CASSRTGNSYEQYF.

This sequence joins TRBV30 and TRBJ1-5; the match to TRBD1 covers 7 bases. Germline V gives CDR1 GTSNPN, CDR2 SVGIG (reference sequence). CDR3 length: 14 amino acids. The ends lost 1 base at V and 5 bases at J; junction bases unmatched: 5. The CDR3 is CAWSARQGHQPQHF. The CDR3 DNA reads TGTGCCTGGAGTGCCCGACAGGGTCATCAGCCCCAGCATTTT.

This clone appeared many times. The chain recombines TRBV14 with TRBJ2-3, with D uncertain. Trimming stripped 1 base from V and 6 bases from J, with 8 bases between. CDR1 and CDR2 from the germline V gene are SGHDN and FVKESK. CDR3 size: 13 residues. The CDR3: CASSQVITDTQYF. Here the CDR3 DNA reads TGTGCCAGCAGCCAAGTGATAACGGATACGCAGTATTTT.

This clone was seen only a few times. The genes are TRBV5-1 and TRBJ2-5, with 10 bases lining up with TRBD2. With V trimmed by 4 bases and J by 3 bases, 3 bases remained unmatched. From germline, CDR1 is SGHRS and CDR2 YFSETQ. The CDR3 loop spans 14 amino acids. The CDR3 DNA reads TGCGCCAGCAGCAGAACTAGCGGGGAAGAGACCCAGTACTTC. This translates into CASSRTSGEETQYF.

This clone was picked up a small number of times. The V gene is TRBV7-9, the J gene TRBJ1-3; a possible D gene is TRBD1 (5 bases). Trimming stripped 5 bases from V and 0 bases from J, with 11 bases between. The germline gives CDR1 SEHNR, CDR2 FQNEAQ (reference sequence). The CDR3 is 15 residues long. CDR3 protein: CASSRGAVSGNTIYF. The CDR3 DNA reads TGTGCCAGCAGCCGTGGGGCAGTCTCTGGAAACACCATATATTTT.

The chain employs TRBV7-2 and TRBJ2-7, with D perhaps TRBD1 (5 bases). Trimming cost V 1 base and J 6 bases, with 16 bases left between them. This CDR3 has 15 amino acids. The germline V gene encodes CDR1 SGHTA and CDR2 FQGNSA. The CDR3 coding sequence is TGTGCCAGCAGCTTAGGCGACCCCAAGGGGTTCGAGCAGTACTTC. Its protein product is CASSLGDPKGFEQYF.

This chain links TRBV2 with TRBJ1-2, with D possibly TRBD1 on 5 matching bases. The V end lost 6 bases, the J end lost 0 bases, and 11 bases lay between the germline ends. Looked up from germline, CDR1 is SNHLY and CDR2 is FYNNEI. The CDR3 is made up of 14 amino acids. The CDR3 DNA is TGTGCCAGCAGCCTAGAGGGGTCTAACTATGGCTACACCTTC. This gives the protein CASSLEGSNYGYTF.

V and J are TRBV6-5 and TRBJ1-4; D is perhaps TRBD1 (5 bases). Trimming took off 4 bases at V and 8 bases at J, with 17 bases between the two ends. CDR3 size: 15 residues. Looked up from germline, CDR1 is MNHEY and CDR2 is SVGAGI. This chain's CDR3 is CASSSRGTLGEKLFF. CDR3 DNA: TGTGCCAGCAGTTCCCGAGGGACTCTTGGCGAAAAACTGTTTTTT.

The CDR3 nucleotides are TGTGCTAGTGGGCTTCGACTAGCTCAAAGCGGGGAGCTGTTTTTT. The encoded protein is CASGLRLAQSGELFF. The chain employs TRBV12-5 and TRBJ2-2; TRBD2 matches 7 bases. After removal of 6 bases from V and 7 bases from J, the junction contained 11 bases not matched to a gene. The germline V gene encodes CDR1 LGHNT and CDR2 FRNRAP. This CDR3 has 15 residues.